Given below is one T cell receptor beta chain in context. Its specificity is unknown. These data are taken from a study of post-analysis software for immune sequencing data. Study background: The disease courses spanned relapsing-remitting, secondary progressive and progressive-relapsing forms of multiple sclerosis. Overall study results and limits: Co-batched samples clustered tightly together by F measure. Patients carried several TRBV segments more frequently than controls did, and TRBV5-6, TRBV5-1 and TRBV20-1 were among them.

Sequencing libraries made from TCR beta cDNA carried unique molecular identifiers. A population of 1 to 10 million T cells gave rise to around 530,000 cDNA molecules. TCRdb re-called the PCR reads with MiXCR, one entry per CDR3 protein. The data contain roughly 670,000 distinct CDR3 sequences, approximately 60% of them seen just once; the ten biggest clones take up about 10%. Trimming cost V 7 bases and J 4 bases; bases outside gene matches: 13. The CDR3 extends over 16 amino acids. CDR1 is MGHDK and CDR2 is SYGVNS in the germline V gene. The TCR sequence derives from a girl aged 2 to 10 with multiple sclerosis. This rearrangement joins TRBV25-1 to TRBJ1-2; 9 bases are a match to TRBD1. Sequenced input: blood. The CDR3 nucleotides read TGTGCCAGCACTTACGATGTCGGACAGGGGTTCTATGGCTACACCTTC. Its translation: CASTYDVGQGFYGYTF.